Following are 13 T cell receptor beta chains from one sample sequenced in a study of CD8 T cells in Susac syndrome. Random hexamers primed reverse transcription of about 0.45 to 1 ug RNA. TCRdb passed the immunoSEQ multiplex PCR reads through MiXCR, listing each CDR3 protein once. Found here are tens of thousands of distinct CDR3 sequences, around 94% of them singletons; the top ten hold about 0.27%. Material: CD8+ T cells from PBMCs. The receptor source for this set is a human donor in good health.

V usage is TRBV18 and J usage is TRBJ1-3; no reliable D call. Trimming took 6 bases from V and 2 from J, leaving 20 bases between them. CDR1 is KGHSH, CDR2 LQKENI, per germline. The CDR3 extends over 17 amino acids. DNA for the CDR3: TGTGCCAGCTCCTTGTACGTCCCCGGGAGAGCTGGAAACACCATATATTTT. It specifies CASSLYVPGRAGNTIYF. Supplemented by reference TRBV18 and TRBJ1-3, the full variable domain reads NAGVMQNPRHLVRRRGQEARLRCSPMKGHSHVYWYRQLPEEGLKFMVYLQKENIIDESGMPKERFSAEFPKEGPSILRIQQVVRGDSAAYFCASSLYVPGRAGNTIYFGEGSWLTVV.

J is TRBJ2-2 and V is TRBV24-1; weak D call: TRBD1 (5 bases). The length of the CDR3 is 13 residues. In germline, CDR1 is KGHDR, CDR2 SFDVKD. The ends were cut back, 10 bases at V and 6 bases at J, with 14 bases in the middle. CDR3 loop: CATSTENSGELFF. CDR3 in DNA: TGTGCCACGTCGACAGAAAACTCCGGGGAGCTGTTTTTT.

The genes are TRBV24-1 and TRBJ1-1; D ambiguous. The CDR3 sequence is 12 residues long. Germline V gene data show CDR1 as KGHDR and CDR2 as SFDVKD. V lost 3 bases and J lost 2, with 3 bases in between. CDR3 in DNA: TGTGCCACCAGTGATGGAAACACTGAAGCTTTCTTT. Protein product: CATSDGNTEAFF.

In the case of this clonotype: The junction does not match germline at one end; this may be a read error. This rearrangement joins TRBV5-4 to TRBJ2-7; 7 bases agree with TRBD1. Germline lookup yields CDR1 SGHNT and CDR2 YYREEE (reference sequence). This CDR3 comprises 16 residues. The CDR3 coding sequence is TGTGCCATCAGCTCCACCCCCCGGGACAGCCGATACGAGCAGTACTTC. Translated, it gives CAISSTPRDSRYEQYF. The full variable domain, in which reference TRBV5-4 and TRBJ2-7 provide the parts outside the CDR3, is ETGVTQSPTHLIKTRGQQVTLRCSSQSGHNTVSWYQQALGQGPQFIFQYYREEENGRGNFPPRFSGLQFPNYSSELNVNALELDDSALYLCAISSTPRDSRYEQYFGPGTRLTVT.

The chain combines TRBV20-1 with TRBJ2-7; 8 bases align to TRBD1. Trimming took 6 bases from V and 0 from J; bases not matched to a gene: 4. CDR3 length: 13 residues. Germline CDR1 and CDR2: DFQATT and SNEGSKA (reference sequence). For the CDR3, the DNA is TGCAGTGCCAGGACAGGGTTCTCCTACGAGCAGTACGTC. This sequence encodes CSARTGFSYEQYV.

This clonotype was seen once. This chain joins TRBV4-1 and TRBJ2-2; 13 nucleotides align to TRBD2. CDR1 MGHRA and CDR2 YSYEKL come from the germline V gene. V gave up 4 bases and J gave up 6 bases; unmatched junction bases: 5. The CDR3 length is 16 residues. Here the CDR3 DNA reads TGCGCCAGCAGCCCACGGACTAGCGGGGGTGCCGGGGAGCTGTTTTTT. Its protein product is CASSPRTSGGAGELFF.

This chain uses TRBV6-5 with TRBJ2-5, with unresolved D. V was shortened by 0 bases and J by 4 bases, with 18 bases between the two germline ends. This CDR3 is 17 amino acids long. Germline-derived CDR1 and CDR2 are MNHEY and SVGAGI. The CDR3 is CASSYSRSAAPGETQYF. The CDR3 coding sequence is TGTGCCAGCAGTTACTCGAGATCCGCAGCCCCGGGAGAGACCCAGTACTTC.

The J gene is TRBJ2-4, the V gene TRBV6-2 or TRBV6-3, with 7 bases lining up with TRBD2. V was clipped by 7 bases and J by 2 bases; unmatched bases: 8. The CDR3 consists of 15 residues. Germline-derived CDR1 and CDR2 are MNHEY and SVGEGT. CDR3 DNA sequence: TGTGCCAGCACTCGACGGGAGGATCCCAAAAACATTCAGTACTTC. Protein: CASTRREDPKNIQYF.

V is TRBV5-6 and J is TRBJ1-4; D is unclear. Germline assignment: CDR1 SGHDT and CDR2 YYEEEE. V was shortened by 2 bases and J by 8 bases, with 13 bases between the two germline ends. This CDR3 has 14 residues. In DNA form, the CDR3 reads TGTGCCAGCAGCTTATATCTTGGCGAGGAAAAACTGTTTTTT. Translation: CASSLYLGEEKLFF.

The chain couples TRBV19 to TRBJ2-1; a weak D match, TRBD1 (6 bases). Trimming took 0 bases from V and 1 from J, leaving 10 bases between them. Germline lookup yields CDR1 LNHDA and CDR2 SQIVND (reference sequence). The CDR3 is made up of 16 amino acids. CDR3 in DNA: TGTGCCAGTAGTATAGATCTCAGGGGATCCTACAATGAGCAGTTCTTC. It translates to CASSIDLRGSYNEQFF.

Here the CDR3 DNA reads TGCAGCGCCGAGGGACTAGCGGGAGTTAGGGTCTACAATGAGCAGTTCTTC. Translation gives CSAEGLAGVRVYNEQFF. The J gene is TRBJ2-1, the V gene TRBV29-1; 14 bases are shared with TRBD2. The CDR3 contains 17 residues. CDR1 and CDR2 from the germline V gene are SQVTM and ANQGSEA. V lost 7 bases, J lost 3 bases, and 11 bases stayed unmatched.

The genes are TRBV27 and TRBJ1-5; D is ambiguous. The CDR3 runs 12 residues. The V gene's germline CDR1 is MNHEY and CDR2 SMNVEV (reference sequence). V dropped 3 bases and J dropped 3 bases, with 3 bases sitting between them. CDR3 residues: CASSFLNQPQHF. The DNA of the CDR3 is TGTGCCAGCAGTTTTCTCAATCAGCCCCAGCATTTT.

The chain couples TRBV4-3 to TRBJ2-3; 8 bases map to TRBD2. CDR3 length: 16 amino acids. In germline, CDR1 is LGHNA, CDR2 YSLEER. J lost 4 bases, V lost 0 bases, and 6 bases had no gene match. CDR3 sequence reads: CASSQDAASGSDTQYF. The DNA for the CDR3 is TGCGCCAGCAGCCAAGATGCGGCTAGCGGGTCAGATACGCAGTATTTT.